Sequencing of this TCR beta chain was carried out in a study of T cells after yellow fever vaccination. There are many counts of this clonotype. Compared with germline, one end of the junction differs, possibly owing to a read error. TCRdb reprocessed the 5' RACE reads with MiXCR, giving one entry per CDR3 protein. The sample holds around 50,000 distinct CDR3 sequences; less than 9% are singletons and the top ten take around 28%. This CDR3 contains 11 residues. The germline V gene has CDR1 MDHEN and CDR2 SYDVKM. V is TRBV28 and J is TRBJ2-5; 8 bases match TRBD2. This clonotype was sampled from a man aged 18 to 29 who received the YFV17D yellow fever vaccine. Sequenced here: CD8+ T cells sorted from PBMCs, sampled around 15 days after the first yellow fever vaccination. CDR3 loop: CASSAPGGVWF. The DNA for the CDR3 is TGTGCCAGCAGTGCCCCCGGGGGGGTCTGGTTC.